The clone carrying this TCR beta chain was detected many times. Its antigen remains unknown. CDR3 length equals 17 residues. CDR1 is LGHNA and CDR2 is YSLEER in the germline V gene. V trimming: 0 bases; J trimming: 6 bases; junction bases outside the gene matches: 7. TCRdb re-derived calls from the PCR reads in MiXCR, one entry per CDR3 protein. This table has roughly 630,000 distinct CDR3 sequences, roughly 25% appearing once. The data belong to a study of molecular identifiers for immune sequencing clone quantification. General study results and limits: Identical TCR molecules that share a barcode could lead to an underestimation of highly expanded clone sizes. More than 97% of effector molecules, versus under 1% of naive-cell molecules, belonged to clones above 20 RNA copies.

Source material: naive CD8+ T cells from blood, with Jurkat cell RNA spiked in. Subset defined: FACS-sorted CD8+CD4-CCR7+CD45RA+ naive T cells. The receptor's source is a human donor in good health. Some libraries in this study had Jurkat cell RNA spiked in. The J gene is TRBJ1-6, the V gene TRBV4-3, with 8 bases aligning to TRBD1. The CDR3 reads CASSQEESGQGNSPLHF. CDR3 coding DNA: TGCGCCAGCAGCCAAGAAGAGAGCGGACAGGGTAATTCACCCCTCCACTTT.